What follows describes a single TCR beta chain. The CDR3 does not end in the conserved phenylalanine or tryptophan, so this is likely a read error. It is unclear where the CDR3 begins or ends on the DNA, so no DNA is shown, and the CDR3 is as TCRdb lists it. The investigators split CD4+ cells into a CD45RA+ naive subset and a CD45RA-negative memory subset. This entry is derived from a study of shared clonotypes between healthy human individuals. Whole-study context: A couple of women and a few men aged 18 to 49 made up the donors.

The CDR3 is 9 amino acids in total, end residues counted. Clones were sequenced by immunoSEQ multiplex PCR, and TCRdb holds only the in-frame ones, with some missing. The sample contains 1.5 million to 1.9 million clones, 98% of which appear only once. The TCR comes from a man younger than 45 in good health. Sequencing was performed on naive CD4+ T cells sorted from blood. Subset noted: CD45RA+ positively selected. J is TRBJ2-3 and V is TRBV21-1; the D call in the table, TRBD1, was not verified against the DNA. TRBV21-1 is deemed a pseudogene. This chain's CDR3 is CASSKNRTL.